These T cell receptor beta chains were read from a single sample in a study of T cells in Graves' hyperthyroidism and ophthalmopathy. TCRdb passed the multiplex PCR reads through MiXCR, listing each CDR3 protein once. The data show fewer than 700,000 distinct CDR3 sequences, roughly 17% seen once. Specimen: blood. All receptors derive from a woman aged 18-30 years with Graves' ophthalmopathy. Both conserved end residues are part of each CDR3. Fields, in order: J gene, V gene, D gene, CDR3 protein. The D gene is left open where the match is weak.

TRBJ1-2 | TRBV6-1 | TRBD1 | CASSAFGTGMLGYTF
TRBJ1-1 | TRBV7-9 | NA | CASSLGLNEAFF
TRBJ2-2 | TRBV6-2/TRBV6-3 | TRBD1 | CASSSRDRGRGHTGELFF
TRBJ2-2 | TRBV10-3 | NA | CAIRAGQNTGELFF
TRBJ1-2 | TRBV13 | TRBD1 | CASSPELDRGNYGYTF
TRBJ1-2 | TRBV10-3 | NA | CAIKTDSNYGYTF
TRBJ2-7 | TRBV12-3/TRBV12-4 | TRBD1 | CASSLVLDRGDEQYF
TRBJ2-3 | TRBV5-1 | NA | CASTGGGGTDTQYF
TRBJ2-7 | TRBV19 | TRBD1 | CASSPLGQGAYEQYF
TRBJ2-7 | TRBV6-2/TRBV6-3 | TRBD2 | CASTRSSGYEQYF
TRBJ1-5 | TRBV7-9 | NA | CASSAADQPQHF
TRBJ2-3 | TRBV12-3/TRBV12-4 | NA | CASSTIGTQYF
TRBJ1-2 | TRBV7-6 | NA | CASSLTVGDYGYTF
TRBJ2-1 | TRBV30 | TRBD2 | CAWSHIRTSGSSAYNEQFF
TRBJ2-1 | TRBV29-1 | TRBD1 | CSVDTWDREYNEQFF
TRBJ2-7 | TRBV6-2/TRBV6-3 | TRBD1 | CASSVGTGRQYF
TRBJ1-5 | TRBV6-1 | TRBD1 | CASERQGGGLGGGNQPQHF
TRBJ2-1 | TRBV27 | TRBD2 | CASSFLPGTSGRLNEQFF
TRBJ1-5 | TRBV20-1 | NA | CSAPRGRSNQPQHF
TRBJ2-7 | TRBV27 | NA | CASSQSQGRVVYEQYF
TRBJ2-1 | TRBV28 | TRBD2 | CASSLWGLAGNEQFF
TRBJ2-3 | TRBV7-9 | TRBD2 | CASSLPGRGLEAQYF
TRBJ1-2 | TRBV2 | TRBD1 | CASSGDGTGDGYTF
TRBJ1-1 | TRBV18 | NA | CASSPYRDNWNTEAFF
TRBJ2-3 | TRBV7-2 | NA | CASSLDRQGTDTQYF
TRBJ1-5 | TRBV19 | TRBD1 | CASSQPLDRGRYSNQPQHF
TRBJ2-5 | TRBV7-6 | TRBD2 | CASSVRLAGDQETQYF
TRBJ2-1 | TRBV12-3/TRBV12-4 | NA | CASSFSGGSSYNEQFF
TRBJ1-2 | TRBV12-3/TRBV12-4 | NA | CASSFGGGAGYTF